The 4 T cell receptor beta chains below were found in one sample sequenced in a study of CD8 T cells in Susac syndrome. With random hexamers, about 0.45 to 1 ug RNA was reverse transcribed. From the immunoSEQ multiplex PCR reads, TCRdb called clonotypes with MiXCR, one entry per CDR3 protein. The sample lists roughly 150,000 distinct CDR3 sequences, roughly 94% seen once, with under 0.2% in the top ten. What was sequenced was CD8+ T cells from PBMCs. The receptors shown here come from a human donor with Susac syndrome.

CDR3 amino acids: CASSLGLGTGKNYGYTF. Written as DNA, the CDR3 is TGTGCCAGCAGTTTAGGGTTAGGGACAGGGAAGAACTATGGCTACACCTTC. The chain couples TRBV28 to TRBJ1-2; TRBD1 matches at 9 bases. There are 17 residues in the CDR3. CDR1 MDHEN and CDR2 SYDVKM come from the germline V gene. After removal of 2 bases from V and 2 bases from J, the junction contained 9 bases not matched to a gene.

The V call is TRBV25-1, the J call TRBJ1-5, with a weak D call TRBD1 (5 bases). The CDR3 extends over 12 amino acids. Looked up from germline, CDR1 is MGHDK and CDR2 is SYGVNS. Trimming left V 8 bases short and J 7 bases short, with 12 bases between. The DNA for the CDR3 is TGTGCCAGCGGGGCAGGAGCCCAGCCCCAGCATTTT. Encoded protein: CASGAGAQPQHF.

V usage is TRBV9 and J usage is TRBJ2-5; perhaps TRBD2 as D (5 bases). V shed 6 bases and J shed 3 bases, with 18 bases lying between them. This CDR3 has 15 residues. Germline values: CDR1 SGDLS, CDR2 YYNGEE. The CDR3 nucleotides are TGTGCCAGCACCCCGTGGGCGTCCGGGGAAGAGACCCAGTACTTC. Amino acid sequence: CASTPWASGEETQYF.

The chain employs TRBV20-1 and TRBJ2-7, with D tentatively TRBD1 (5 bases). The CDR3 covers 14 residues. V was clipped by 5 bases and J by 1 base, with 15 bases between them. Germline assignment: CDR1 DFQATT and CDR2 SNEGSKA (reference sequence). The CDR3 nucleotides are TGCAGTGCTCTGGGGCAAGAAATGTCCTACGAGCAGTACTTC. The encoded protein is CSALGQEMSYEQYF.